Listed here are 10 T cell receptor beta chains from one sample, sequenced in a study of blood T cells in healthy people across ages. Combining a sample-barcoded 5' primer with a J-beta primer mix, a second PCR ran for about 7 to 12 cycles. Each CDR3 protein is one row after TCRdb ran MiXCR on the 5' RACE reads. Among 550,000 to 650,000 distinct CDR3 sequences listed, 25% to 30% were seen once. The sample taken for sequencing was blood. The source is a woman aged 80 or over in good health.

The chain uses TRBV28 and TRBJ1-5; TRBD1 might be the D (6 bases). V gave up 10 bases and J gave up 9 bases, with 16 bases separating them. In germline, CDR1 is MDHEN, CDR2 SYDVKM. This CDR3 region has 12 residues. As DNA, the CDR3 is TGTGCCACCTCGGACAGTAGATTGCCCCAGCATTTT. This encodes CATSDSRLPQHF.

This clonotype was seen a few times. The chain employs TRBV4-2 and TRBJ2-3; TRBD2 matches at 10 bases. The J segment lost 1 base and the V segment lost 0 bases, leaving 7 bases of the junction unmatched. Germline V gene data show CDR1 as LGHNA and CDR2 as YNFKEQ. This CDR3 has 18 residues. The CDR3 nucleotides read TGTGCCAGCAGCCAAGACACCTTCAGCGGGGGGGGCACAGATACGCAGTATTTT. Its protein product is CASSQDTFSGGGTDTQYF.

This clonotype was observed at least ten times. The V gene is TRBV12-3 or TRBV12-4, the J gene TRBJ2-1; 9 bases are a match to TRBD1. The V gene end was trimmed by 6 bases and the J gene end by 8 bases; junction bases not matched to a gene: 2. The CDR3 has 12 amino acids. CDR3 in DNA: TGTGCCAGCAGAGGACAGGGGTATGAGCAGTTCTTC. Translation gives CASRGQGYEQFF.

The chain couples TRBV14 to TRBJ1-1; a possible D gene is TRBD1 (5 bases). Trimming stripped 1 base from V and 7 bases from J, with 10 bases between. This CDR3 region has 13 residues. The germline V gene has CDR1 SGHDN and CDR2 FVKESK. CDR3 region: CASSQVPGGEAFF. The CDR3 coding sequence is TGTGCCAGCAGCCAAGTGCCGGGGGGTGAAGCTTTCTTT.

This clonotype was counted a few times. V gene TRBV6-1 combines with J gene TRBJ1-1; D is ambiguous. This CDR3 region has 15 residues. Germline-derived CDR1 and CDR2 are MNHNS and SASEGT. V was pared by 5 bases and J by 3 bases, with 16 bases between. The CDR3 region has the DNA TGTGCCAGCAGTAGAAGGTGGGCCGGGGACACTGAAGCTTTCTTT. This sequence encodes CASSRRWAGDTEAFF.

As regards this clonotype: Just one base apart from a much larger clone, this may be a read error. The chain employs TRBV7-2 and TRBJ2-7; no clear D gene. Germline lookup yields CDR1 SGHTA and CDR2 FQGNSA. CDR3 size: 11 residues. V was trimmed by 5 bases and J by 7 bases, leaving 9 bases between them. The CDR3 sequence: CASSAFNEQYF. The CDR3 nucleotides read TGTGCCAGCAGCGCCTTCAATGAGCAGTACTTC.

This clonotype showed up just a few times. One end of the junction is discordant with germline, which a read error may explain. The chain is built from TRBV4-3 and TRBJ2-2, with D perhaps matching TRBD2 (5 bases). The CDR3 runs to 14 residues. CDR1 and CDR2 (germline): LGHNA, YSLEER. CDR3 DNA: TGCGCCAGCAGCCAAGTTGGGAACACCGGGGAGCGGTTTTTT. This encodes CASSQVGNTGERFF.

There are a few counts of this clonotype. CDR3 sequence reads: CSVEVLAGEQYF. The CDR3 nucleotides are TGCAGCGTTGAAGTCCTAGCGGGAGAGCAGTACTTC. The chain uses TRBV29-1 and TRBJ2-5; TRBD2 aligns across 10 bases. Per the germline V gene, CDR1 is SQVTM and CDR2 is ANQGSEA. After removal of 1 base from V and 11 bases from J, the junction contained 4 bases not matched to a gene. The CDR3 covers 12 residues.

CDR3 protein: CASSRQGQGGAMNTEAFF. CDR3 nucleotides: TGTGCCAGCTCACGGCAAGGACAGGGGGGCGCCATGAACACTGAAGCTTTCTTT. The chain uses TRBV18 and TRBJ1-1; 10 nucleotides agree with TRBD1. The CDR3 runs 18 residues. Per the germline V gene, CDR1 is KGHSH and CDR2 is LQKENI. The V segment lost 4 bases and the J segment 0 bases; nucleotides outside the gene matches: 11.

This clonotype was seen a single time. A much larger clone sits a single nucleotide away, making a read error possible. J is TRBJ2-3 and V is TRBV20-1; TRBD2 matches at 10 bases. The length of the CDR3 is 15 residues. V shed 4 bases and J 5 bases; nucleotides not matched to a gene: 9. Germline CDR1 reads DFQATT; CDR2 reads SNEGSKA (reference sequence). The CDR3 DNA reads TGCAGTGCTACCCTTGGGAGCGGGGGGGTAGATACGCAGTATTTT. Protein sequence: CSATLGSGGVDTQYF.